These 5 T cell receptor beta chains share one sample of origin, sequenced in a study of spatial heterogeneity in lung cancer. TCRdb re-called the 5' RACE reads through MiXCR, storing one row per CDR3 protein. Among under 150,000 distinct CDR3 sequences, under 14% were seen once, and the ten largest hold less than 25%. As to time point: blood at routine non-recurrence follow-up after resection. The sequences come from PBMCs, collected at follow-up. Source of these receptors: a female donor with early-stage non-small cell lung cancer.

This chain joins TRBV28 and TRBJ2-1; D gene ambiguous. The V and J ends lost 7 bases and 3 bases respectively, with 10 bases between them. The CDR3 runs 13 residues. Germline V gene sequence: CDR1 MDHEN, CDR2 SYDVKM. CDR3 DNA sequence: TGTGCCAGCATCTCGGTGGGCTACAATGAGCAGTTCTTC. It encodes CASISVGYNEQFF.

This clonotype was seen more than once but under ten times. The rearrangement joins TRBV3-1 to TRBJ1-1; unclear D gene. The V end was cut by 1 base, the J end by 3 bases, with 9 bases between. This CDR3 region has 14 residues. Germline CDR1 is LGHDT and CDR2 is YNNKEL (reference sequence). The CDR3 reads CASSQAGSYTEAFF. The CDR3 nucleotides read TGTGCCAGCAGCCAAGCCGGGAGCTACACTGAAGCTTTCTTT.

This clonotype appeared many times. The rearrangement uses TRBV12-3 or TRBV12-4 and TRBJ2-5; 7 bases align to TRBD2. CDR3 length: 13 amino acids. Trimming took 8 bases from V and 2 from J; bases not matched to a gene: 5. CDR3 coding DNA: TGTGCCAGCCGTCTAGCGGCTCAAGAGACCCAGTACTTC. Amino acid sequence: CASRLAAQETQYF.

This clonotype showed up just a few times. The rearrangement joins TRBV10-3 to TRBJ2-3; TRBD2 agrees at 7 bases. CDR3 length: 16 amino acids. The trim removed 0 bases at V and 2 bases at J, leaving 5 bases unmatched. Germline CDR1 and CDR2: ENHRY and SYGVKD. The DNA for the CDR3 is TGTGCCATCAGTGAGTCTTCCGGGAGGATCACAGATACGCAGTATTTT. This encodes CAISESSGRITDTQYF.

The CDR3: CASSHRRNPSGNTIYF. CDR3 DNA sequence: TGTGCCAGCAGCCACCGGAGGAACCCCTCTGGAAACACCATATATTTT. This sequence joins TRBV3-1 and TRBJ1-3, with unresolved D. CDR1 is LGHDT, CDR2 YNNKEL, per germline (reference sequence). Deletions cut 3 bases from V and 0 bases from J, with 12 bases between. There are 16 residues in the CDR3.